This TCR beta chain derives from a study of PD-L1 blockade in urothelial cancer. Study observations and caveats: When pretreatment blood TCR clonality was below the median, it predicted better survival.

Here immunoSEQ multiplex PCR was the method, and the copy in TCRdb shows in-frame clones only, minus some. The table has about 120,000 clones, about 89% seen once; the top ten hold roughly 1.7%. The CDR3 sequence is 13 residues long. Germline CDR1 MNHNS, CDR2 SASEGT. J gave up 3 bases and V 6 bases, and 2 bases lay outside the gene matches. As concerns this clone: Antigen: not known.

Time point of the sample: peripheral blood 6 weeks after treatment start. Each patient's cancer was a locally advanced or metastatic urothelial carcinoma. The specimen was PBMCs, collected around atezolizumab (anti-PD-L1) treatment. The source of this sequence is a man in his fifties or sixties with urothelial cancer. This chain uses TRBV6-1 with TRBJ2-5, with 9 positions matching TRBD1. The CDR3 DNA follows: TGTGCCAGCAGGGGGACAGGGAAAGAGACCCAGTACTTC. It yields the protein CASRGTGKETQYF.